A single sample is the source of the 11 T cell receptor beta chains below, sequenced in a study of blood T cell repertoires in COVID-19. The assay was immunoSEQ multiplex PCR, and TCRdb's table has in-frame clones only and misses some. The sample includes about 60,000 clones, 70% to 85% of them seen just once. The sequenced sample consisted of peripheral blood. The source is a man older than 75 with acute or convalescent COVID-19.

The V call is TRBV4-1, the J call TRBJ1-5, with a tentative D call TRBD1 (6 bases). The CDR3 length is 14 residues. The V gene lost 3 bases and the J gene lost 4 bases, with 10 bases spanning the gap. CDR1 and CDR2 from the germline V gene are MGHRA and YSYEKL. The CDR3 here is CASSHMDRNQPQHF. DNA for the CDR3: TGCGCCAGCAGCCACATGGACAGAAATCAGCCCCAGCATTTT.

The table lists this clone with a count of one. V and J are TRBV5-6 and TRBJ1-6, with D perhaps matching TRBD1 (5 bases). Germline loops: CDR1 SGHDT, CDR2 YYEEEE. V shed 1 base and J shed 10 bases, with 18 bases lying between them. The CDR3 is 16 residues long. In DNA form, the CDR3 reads TGTGCCAGCAGCTTGCTTTCGGCAGGGTGGGAATCACCCCTCCACTTT. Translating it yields CASSLLSAGWESPLHF.

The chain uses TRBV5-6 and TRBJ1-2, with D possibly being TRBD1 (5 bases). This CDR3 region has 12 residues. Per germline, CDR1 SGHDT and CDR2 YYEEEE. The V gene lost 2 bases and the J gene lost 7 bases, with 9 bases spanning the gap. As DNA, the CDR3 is TGTGCCAGCAGCTTAGGGGAAAGTGGCTACACCTTC. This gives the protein CASSLGESGYTF.

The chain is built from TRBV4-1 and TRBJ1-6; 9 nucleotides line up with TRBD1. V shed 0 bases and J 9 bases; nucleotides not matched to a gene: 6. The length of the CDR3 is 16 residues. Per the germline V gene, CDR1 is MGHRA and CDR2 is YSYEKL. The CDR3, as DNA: TGCGCCAGCAGCCAAGATAGGGGACAGGGCAGTTCACCCCTCCACTTT. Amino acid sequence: CASSQDRGQGSSPLHF.

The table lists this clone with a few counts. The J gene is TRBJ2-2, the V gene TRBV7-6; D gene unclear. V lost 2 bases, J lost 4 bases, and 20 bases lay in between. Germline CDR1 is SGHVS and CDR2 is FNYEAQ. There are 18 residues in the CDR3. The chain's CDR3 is CASSLWVDPGSGTGELFF. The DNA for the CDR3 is TGTGCCAGCAGCTTATGGGTAGATCCCGGGTCGGGCACCGGGGAGCTGTTTTTT.

CDR3 sequence (DNA): TGTGCCAGCAGTCTTACCTTTGGGGGGATCTCCTACAATGAGCAGTTCTTC. This translates into CASSLTFGGISYNEQFF. The chain links TRBV6-2 or TRBV6-3 to TRBJ2-1, with a tentative D call TRBD2 (6 bases). This CDR3 has 17 amino acids. Trimming removed 5 bases at V and 0 bases at J, with 17 bases between. Germline-derived CDR1 and CDR2 are MNHEY and SVGEGT.

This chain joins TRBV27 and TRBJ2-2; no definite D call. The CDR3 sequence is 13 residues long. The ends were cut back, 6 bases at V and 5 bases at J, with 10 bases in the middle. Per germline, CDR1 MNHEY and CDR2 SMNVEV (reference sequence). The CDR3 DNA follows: TGTGCCAGCAGACCATTTCGGACCGGGGAGCTGTTTTTT. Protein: CASRPFRTGELFF.

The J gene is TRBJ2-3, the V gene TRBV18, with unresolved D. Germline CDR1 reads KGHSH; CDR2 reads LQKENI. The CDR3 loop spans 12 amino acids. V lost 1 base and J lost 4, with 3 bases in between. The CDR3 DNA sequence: TGTGCCAGCTCACCACGCGCAGATACGCAGTATTTT. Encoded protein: CASSPRADTQYF. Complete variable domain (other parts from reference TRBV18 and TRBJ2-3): NAGVMQNPRHLVRRRGQEARLRCSPMKGHSHVYWYRQLPEEGLKFMVYLQKENIIDESGMPKERFSAEFPKEGPSILRIQQVVRGDSAAYFCASSPRADTQYFGPGTRLTVL.

The CDR3 DNA is TGTGCCAGCAGCTTAACCGCAGGGACCTACGAGCAGTACTTC. Translation gives CASSLTAGTYEQYF. The J gene is TRBJ2-7, the V gene TRBV11-2; D is possibly TRBD1 (5 bases). Germline V gene data show CDR1 as SGHAT and CDR2 as FQNNGV. This CDR3 is built from 14 residues. Trimming took 2 bases from V and 2 from J, leaving 10 bases between them.

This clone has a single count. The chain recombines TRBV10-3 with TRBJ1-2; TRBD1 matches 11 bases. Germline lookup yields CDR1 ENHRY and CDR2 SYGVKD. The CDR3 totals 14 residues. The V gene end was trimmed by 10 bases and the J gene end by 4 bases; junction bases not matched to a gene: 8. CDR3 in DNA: TGTGCCAGCGCCCGGACAGGGGGCAGCTATGGCTACACCTTC. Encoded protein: CASARTGGSYGYTF.

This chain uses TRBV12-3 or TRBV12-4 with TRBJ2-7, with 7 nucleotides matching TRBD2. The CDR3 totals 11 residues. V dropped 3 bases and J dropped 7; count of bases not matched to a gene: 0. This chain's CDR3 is CASSLGLEQYF. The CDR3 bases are TGTGCCAGCAGTTTGGGACTAGAGCAGTACTTC.